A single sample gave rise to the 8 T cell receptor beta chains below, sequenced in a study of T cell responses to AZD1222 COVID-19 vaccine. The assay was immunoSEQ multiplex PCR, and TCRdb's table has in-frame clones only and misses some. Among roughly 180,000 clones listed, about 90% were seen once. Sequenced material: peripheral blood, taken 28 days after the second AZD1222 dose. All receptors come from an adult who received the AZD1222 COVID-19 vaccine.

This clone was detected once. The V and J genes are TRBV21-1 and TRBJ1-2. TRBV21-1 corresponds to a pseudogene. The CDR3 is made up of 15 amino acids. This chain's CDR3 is CASSKDPDRNYGYTF. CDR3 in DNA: TGTGCCAGCAGCAAAGACCCTGACCGTAACTATGGCTACACCTTC.

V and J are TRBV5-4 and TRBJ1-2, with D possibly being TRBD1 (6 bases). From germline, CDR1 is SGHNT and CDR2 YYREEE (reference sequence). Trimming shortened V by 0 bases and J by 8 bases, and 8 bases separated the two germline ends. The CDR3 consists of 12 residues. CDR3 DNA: TGTGCCAGCAGCTTGGACAGGGAGGGCTACACCTTC. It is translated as CASSLDREGYTF.

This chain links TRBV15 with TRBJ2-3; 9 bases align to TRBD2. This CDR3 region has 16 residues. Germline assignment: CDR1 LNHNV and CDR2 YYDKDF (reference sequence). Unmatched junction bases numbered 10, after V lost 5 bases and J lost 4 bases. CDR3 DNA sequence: TGTGCCACCAGCCTCCTCCCAGCGGGAGGAGCAGATACGCAGTATTTT. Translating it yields CATSLLPAGGADTQYF.

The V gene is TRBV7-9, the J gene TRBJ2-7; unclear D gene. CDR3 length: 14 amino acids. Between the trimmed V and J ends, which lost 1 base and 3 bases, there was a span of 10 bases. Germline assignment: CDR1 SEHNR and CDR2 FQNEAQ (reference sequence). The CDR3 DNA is TGTGCCAGCAGCTTAGGGACCTCCATCTACGAGCAGTACTTC. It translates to CASSLGTSIYEQYF.

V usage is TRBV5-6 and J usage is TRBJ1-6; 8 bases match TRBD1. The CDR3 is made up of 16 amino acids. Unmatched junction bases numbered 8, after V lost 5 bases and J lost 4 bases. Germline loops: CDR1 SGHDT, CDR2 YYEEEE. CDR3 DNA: TGTGCCAGCAGACTATGGGACAGGCAGTATAATTCACCCCTCCACTTT. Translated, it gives CASRLWDRQYNSPLHF. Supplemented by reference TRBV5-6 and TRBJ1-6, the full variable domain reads DAGVTQSPTHLIKTRGQQVTLRCSPKSGHDTVSWYQQALGQGPQFIFQYYEEEERQRGNFPDRFSGHQFPNYSSELNVNALLLGDSALYLCASRLWDRQYNSPLHFGNGTRLTVT.

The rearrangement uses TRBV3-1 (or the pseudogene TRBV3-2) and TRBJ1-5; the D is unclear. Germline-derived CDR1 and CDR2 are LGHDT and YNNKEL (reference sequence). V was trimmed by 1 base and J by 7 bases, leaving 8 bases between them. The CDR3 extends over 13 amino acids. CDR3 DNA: TGTGCCAGCAGCCAAGCTCTCGAGCAGCCCCAGCATTTT. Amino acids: CASSQALEQPQHF.

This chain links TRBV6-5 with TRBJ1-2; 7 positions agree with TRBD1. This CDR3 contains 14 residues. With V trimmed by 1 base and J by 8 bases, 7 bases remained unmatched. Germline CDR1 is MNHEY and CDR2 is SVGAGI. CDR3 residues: CASSYLTGSDGYTF. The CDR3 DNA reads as TGTGCCAGCAGTTACTTGACAGGGTCGGACGGCTACACCTTC.

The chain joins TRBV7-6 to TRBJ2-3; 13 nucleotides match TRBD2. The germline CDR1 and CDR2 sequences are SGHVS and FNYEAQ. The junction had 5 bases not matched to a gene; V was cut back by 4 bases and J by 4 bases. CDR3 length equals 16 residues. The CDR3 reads CASSSQGLAGSDTQYF. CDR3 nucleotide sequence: TGTGCCAGCAGCTCCCAGGGACTAGCGGGGTCAGATACGCAGTATTTT. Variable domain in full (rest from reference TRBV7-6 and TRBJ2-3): GAGVSQSPRYKVTKRGQDVALRCDPISGHVSLYWYRQALGQGPEFLTYFNYEAQQDKSGLPNDRFSAERPEGSISTLTIQRTEQRDSAMYRCASSSQGLAGSDTQYFGPGTRLTVL.